This T cell receptor beta chain was recorded in a study of cytomegalovirus exposure and HLA in healthy donors. This clone was seen a single time. The PCR employed 60 Vbeta primers together with 13 Jbeta primers. Assay used: immunoSEQ multiplex PCR; TCRdb lists only in-frame clones, some missing. The sample lists about 120,000 clones, under 90% occurring once. The receptor was derived from a female donor in good health and CMV-seropositive. Source material: PBMCs.

CDR3: CASSLRLAGNEQFF. Here the CDR3 DNA reads TGCGCCAGCAGCTTACGACTAGCGGGCAATGAGCAGTTCTTC. The chain couples TRBV5-1 to TRBJ2-1, with 10 bases lining up with TRBD2. The CDR3 consists of 14 residues. V was clipped by 2 bases and J by 6 bases; unmatched bases: 2. From germline, CDR1 is SGHRS and CDR2 YFSETQ.